This T cell receptor beta chain was recorded in a study of blood T cell repertoires in COVID-19. Original handling: Reference gene primer amplification yielded estimated nucleated cell counts. Assay used: immunoSEQ multiplex PCR; TCRdb lists only in-frame clones, some missing. V, J and clone size derive from that table, while D and trimming were established from the DNA sequence. Of approximately 30,000 clones listed, around 90% are singletons. CDR3 size: 16 residues. Trimming took 4 bases from V and 0 from J, leaving 15 bases between them. CDR1 and CDR2 from the germline V gene are MNHEY and SVGAGI. The J gene is TRBJ1-1, the V gene TRBV6-5, with D uncertain. Specimen: peripheral blood. This TCR was sampled from a human donor in a cohort sampled during active COVID-19. The CDR3 DNA reads TGTGCCAGCAGTTTCCTAACAGAGCCCCTGAACACTGAAGCTTTCTTT. The encoded protein is CASSFLTEPLNTEAFF.